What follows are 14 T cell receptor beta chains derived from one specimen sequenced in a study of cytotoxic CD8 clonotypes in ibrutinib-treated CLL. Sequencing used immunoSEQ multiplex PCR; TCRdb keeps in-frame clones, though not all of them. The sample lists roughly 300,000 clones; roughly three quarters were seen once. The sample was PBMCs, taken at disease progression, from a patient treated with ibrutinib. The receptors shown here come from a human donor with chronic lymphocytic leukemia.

The CDR3 nucleotides are TGCGCCAGCAGTGGGGGGACAGGAAGGAATGAGCAGTTCTTC. Residues: CASSGGTGRNEQFF. The genes are TRBV10-1 and TRBJ2-1; 8 positions match TRBD1. V lost 4 bases to trimming and J lost 7 bases; unmatched junction nucleotides: 6. The germline V gene has CDR1 WNHNN and CDR2 SYGVQD (reference sequence). The CDR3 runs to 14 residues.

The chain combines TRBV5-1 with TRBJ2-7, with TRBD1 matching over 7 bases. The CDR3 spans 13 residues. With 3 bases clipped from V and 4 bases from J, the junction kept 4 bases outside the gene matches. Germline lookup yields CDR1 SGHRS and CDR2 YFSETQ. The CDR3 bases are TGCGCCAGCAGCTCCGGGACAGTTTACGAGCAGTACTTC. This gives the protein CASSSGTVYEQYF.

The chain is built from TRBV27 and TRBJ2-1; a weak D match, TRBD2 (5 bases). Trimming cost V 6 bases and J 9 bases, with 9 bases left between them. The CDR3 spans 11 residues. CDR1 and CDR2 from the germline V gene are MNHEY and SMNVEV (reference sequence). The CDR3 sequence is CASRGAGEQFF. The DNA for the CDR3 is TGTGCCAGCAGGGGTGCGGGTGAGCAGTTCTTC.

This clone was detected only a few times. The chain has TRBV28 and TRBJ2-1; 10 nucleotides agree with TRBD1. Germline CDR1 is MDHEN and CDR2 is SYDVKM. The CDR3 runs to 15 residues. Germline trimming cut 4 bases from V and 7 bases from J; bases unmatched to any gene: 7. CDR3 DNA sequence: TGTGCCAGCAGTTCCATCGGGACAGGGGTGAATGAGCAGTTCTTC. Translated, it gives CASSSIGTGVNEQFF.

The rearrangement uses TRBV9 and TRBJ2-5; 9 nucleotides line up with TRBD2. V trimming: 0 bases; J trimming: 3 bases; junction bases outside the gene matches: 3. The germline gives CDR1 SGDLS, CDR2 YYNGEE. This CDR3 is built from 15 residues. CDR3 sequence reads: CASSVGLAVKETQYF. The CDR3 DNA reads TGTGCCAGCAGCGTAGGACTAGCGGTGAAAGAGACCCAGTACTTC.

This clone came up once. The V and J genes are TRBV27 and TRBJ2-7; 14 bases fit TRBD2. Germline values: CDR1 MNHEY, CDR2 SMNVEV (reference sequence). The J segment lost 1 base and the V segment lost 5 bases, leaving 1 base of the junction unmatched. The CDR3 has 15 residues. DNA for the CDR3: TGTGCCAGCAGTCGACTAGCGGGAGGGTCCTACGAGCAGTACTTC. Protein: CASSRLAGGSYEQYF.

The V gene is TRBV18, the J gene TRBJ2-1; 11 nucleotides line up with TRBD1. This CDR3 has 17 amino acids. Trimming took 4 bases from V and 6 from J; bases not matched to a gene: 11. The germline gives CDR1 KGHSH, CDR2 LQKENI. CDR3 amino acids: CASSHTSAGQGGNEQFF. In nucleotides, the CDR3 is TGTGCCAGCTCACACACCTCAGCGGGACAGGGGGGCAATGAGCAGTTCTTC.

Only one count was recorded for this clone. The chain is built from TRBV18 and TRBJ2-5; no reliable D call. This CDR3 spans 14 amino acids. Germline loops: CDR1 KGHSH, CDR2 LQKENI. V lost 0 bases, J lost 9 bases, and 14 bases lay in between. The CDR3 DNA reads TGTGCCAGCTCACCACCCCTGGGCCAGCAGGCCCAGTACTTC. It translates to CASSPPLGQQAQYF. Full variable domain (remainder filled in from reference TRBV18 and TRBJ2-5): NAGVMQNPRHLVRRRGQEARLRCSPMKGHSHVYWYRQLPEEGLKFMVYLQKENIIDESGMPKERFSAEFPKEGPSILRIQQVVRGDSAAYFCASSPPLGQQAQYFGPGTRLLVL.

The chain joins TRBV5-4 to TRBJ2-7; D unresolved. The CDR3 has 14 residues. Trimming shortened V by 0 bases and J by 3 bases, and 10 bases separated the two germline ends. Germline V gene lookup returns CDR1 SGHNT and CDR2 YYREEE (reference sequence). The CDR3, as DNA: TGTGCCAGCAGCTTGGCCGGCCTTGTCTACGAGCAGTACTTC. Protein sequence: CASSLAGLVYEQYF.

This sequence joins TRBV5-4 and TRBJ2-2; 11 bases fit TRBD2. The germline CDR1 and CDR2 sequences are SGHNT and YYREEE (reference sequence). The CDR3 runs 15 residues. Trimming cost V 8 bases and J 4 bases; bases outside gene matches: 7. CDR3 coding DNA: TGTGCCAGTAAACTAGCGGGAGTTTCCACCGGGGAGCTGTTTTTT. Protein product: CASKLAGVSTGELFF.

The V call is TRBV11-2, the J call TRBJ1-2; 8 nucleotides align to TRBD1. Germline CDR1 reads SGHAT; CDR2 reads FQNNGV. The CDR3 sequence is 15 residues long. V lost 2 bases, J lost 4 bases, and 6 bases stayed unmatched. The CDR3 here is CASSLQGAYGYGYTF. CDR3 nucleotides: TGTGCCAGCAGCTTACAGGGGGCTTATGGCTATGGCTACACCTTC.

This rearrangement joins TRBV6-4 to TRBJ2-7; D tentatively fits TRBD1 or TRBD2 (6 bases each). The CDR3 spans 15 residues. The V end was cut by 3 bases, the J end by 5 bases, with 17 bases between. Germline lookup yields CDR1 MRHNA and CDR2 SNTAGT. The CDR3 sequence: CASSEVGGPFHEQYF. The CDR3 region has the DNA TGTGCCAGCAGTGAAGTGGGGGGCCCCTTCCACGAGCAGTACTTC.

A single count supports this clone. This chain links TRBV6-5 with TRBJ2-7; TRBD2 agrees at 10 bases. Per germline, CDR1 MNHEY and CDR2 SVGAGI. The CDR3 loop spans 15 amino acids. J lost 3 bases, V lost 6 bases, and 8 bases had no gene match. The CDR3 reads CASRSLAGINYEQYF. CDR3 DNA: TGTGCCAGCAGGTCACTAGCGGGAATTAACTACGAGCAGTACTTC.

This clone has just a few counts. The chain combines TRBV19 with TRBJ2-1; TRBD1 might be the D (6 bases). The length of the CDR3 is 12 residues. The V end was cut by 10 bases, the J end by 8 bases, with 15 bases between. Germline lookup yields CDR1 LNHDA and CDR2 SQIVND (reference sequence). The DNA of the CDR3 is TGTGCCACCCGAGGCAGGGGCGATGAGCAGTTCTTC. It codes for CATRGRGDEQFF.